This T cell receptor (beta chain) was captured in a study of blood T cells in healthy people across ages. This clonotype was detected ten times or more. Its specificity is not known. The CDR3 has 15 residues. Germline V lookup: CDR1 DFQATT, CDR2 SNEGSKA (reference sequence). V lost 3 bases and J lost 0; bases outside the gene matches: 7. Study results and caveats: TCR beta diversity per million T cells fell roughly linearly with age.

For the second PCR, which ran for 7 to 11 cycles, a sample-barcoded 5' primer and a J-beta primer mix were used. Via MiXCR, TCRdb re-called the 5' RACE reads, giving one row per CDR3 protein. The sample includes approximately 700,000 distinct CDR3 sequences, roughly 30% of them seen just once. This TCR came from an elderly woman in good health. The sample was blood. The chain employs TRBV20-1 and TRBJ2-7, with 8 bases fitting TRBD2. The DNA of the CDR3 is TGCAGTGCTAGGTCCCCAGCGGGGGCCTCCTACGAGCAGTACTTC. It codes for CSARSPAGASYEQYF.